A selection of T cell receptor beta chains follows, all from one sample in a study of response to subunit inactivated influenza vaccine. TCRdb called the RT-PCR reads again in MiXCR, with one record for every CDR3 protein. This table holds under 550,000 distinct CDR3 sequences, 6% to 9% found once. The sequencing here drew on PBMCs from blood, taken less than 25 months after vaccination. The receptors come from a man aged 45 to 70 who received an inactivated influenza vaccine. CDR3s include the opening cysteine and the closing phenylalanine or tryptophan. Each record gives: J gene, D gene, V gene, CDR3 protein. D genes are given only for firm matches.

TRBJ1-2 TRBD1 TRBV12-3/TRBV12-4 CGSSLTGRANYGYTF
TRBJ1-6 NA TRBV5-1 CASSGQAENSPLHF
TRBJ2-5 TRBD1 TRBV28 CASPPPGGGFETQYF
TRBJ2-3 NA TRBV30 CAWKWGSGSDTQYF
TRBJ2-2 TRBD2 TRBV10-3 CANSGTTQTGELFF
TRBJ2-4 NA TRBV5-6 CASSRTLAKNIQYF
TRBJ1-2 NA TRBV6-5 CATTLGPNNDGYTF
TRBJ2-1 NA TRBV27 CASSFWGAGNGQFF
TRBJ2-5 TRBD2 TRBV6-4 CASKGLAGDLGRYQETQYF
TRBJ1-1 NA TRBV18 CASSPVTSPNTEAFF
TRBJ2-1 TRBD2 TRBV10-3 CAIRPHSGAENEQFF
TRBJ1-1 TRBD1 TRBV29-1 CSVTRQGRDTEAFF
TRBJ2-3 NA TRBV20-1 CSAETGGVTDTQYF
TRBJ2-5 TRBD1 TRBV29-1 CSARDRTQSTETQYF
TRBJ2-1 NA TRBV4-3 CASSQDGVDPSYNEQFF
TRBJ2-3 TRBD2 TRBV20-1 CSAKITSGGRTDTQYF
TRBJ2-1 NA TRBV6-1 CASSPGTSHNEQFF
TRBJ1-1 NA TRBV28 CASSLRGVSNTEAFF
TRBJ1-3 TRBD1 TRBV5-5 CASSSGQGAVQYGNTIYF
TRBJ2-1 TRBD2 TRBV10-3 CAIRIGQGLAGVGEQFF
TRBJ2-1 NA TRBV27 CASRTRENPFEQFF
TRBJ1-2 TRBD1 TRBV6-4 CASSGDRGLDGYTF
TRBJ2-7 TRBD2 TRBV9 CASSVGTGGSQQYF
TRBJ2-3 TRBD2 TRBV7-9 CASSLGGTVYF